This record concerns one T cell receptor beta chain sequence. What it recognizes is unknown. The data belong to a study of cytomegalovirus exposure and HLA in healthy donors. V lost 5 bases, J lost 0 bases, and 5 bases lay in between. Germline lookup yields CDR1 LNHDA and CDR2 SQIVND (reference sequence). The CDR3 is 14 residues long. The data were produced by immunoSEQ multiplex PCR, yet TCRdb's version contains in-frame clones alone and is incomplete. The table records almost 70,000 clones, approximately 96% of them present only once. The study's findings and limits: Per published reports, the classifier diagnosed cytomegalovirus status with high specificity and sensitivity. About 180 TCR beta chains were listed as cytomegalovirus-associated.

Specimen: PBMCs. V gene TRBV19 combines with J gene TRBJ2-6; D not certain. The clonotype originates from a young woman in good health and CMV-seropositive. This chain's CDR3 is CASSRYSGANVLTF. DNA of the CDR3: TGTGCCAGTAGTCGGTACTCTGGGGCCAACGTCCTGACTTTC.